This T cell receptor (beta chain) derives from a study of cytomegalovirus exposure and HLA in healthy donors. This clone showed up just once. What it recognizes is unknown. Per germline, CDR1 SGHVS and CDR2 FQNEAQ. The CDR3 is 16 residues long. The junction had 4 bases not matched to a gene; V was cut back by 4 bases and J by 2 bases. 60 Vbeta and 13 Jbeta primers were used in PCR. Using immunoSEQ multiplex PCR, the repertoire was profiled, and TCRdb retains in-frame clones only, with some absent. The table records about 200,000 clones, 82% of them present only once. Study-wide findings and caveats: A few CMV-associated chains proved CMV antigen-specific in vitro.

The source is a middle-aged woman in good health and CMV-seronegative. V usage is TRBV7-8 and J usage is TRBJ2-7; 14 bases line up with TRBD2. The source material was PBMCs. DNA for the CDR3: TGTGCCAGCAGCTGGGGACTAGCGGGAGATGCCTACGAGCAGTACTTC. Encoded protein: CASSWGLAGDAYEQYF.